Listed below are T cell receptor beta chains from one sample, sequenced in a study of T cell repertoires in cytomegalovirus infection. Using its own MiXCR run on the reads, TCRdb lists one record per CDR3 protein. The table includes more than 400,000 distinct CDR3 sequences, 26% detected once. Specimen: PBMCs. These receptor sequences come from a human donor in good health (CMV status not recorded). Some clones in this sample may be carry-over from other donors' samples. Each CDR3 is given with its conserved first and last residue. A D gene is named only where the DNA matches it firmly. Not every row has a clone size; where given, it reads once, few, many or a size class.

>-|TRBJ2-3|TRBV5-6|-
TGTGCCAGCAGCTTGGTCGCGGGACCTTACACAGATACGCAGTATTTT
CASSLVAGPYTDTQYF
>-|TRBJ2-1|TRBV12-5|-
TGTGCTAGTGGCGGACCTGGACCGAATGAGCAGTTCTTC
CASGGPGPNEQFF
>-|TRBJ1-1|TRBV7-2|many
TGTGCCAGCAGCCCCTACCGCGGCGCTGAAGCTTTCTTT
CASSPYRGAEAFF
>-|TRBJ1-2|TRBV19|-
TGTGCCACCCACGATCGACAGAACCTTAACTATGGCTACACCTTC
CATHDRQNLNYGYTF
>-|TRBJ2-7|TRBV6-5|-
TGTGCCAGCAGTTACTCGACCCGGACTCCAGCGAGCAGCGTCCCTTCCTACGAGCAGTACTTC
CASSYSTRTPASSVPSYEQYF
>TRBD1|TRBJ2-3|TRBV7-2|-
TGTGCCAGCAGCACCCGGGACAGAAGAGTCAGTACGCAGTATTTT
CASSTRDRRVSTQYF
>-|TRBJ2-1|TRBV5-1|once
TGCGCCAGCAAAGTACAAGGGTCTGGCAATGAGCAGTTCTTC
CASKVQGSGNEQFF
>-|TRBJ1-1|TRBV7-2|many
TGTGCCAGCAGCTTAGTCCCCGGCTTGAACACTGAAGCTTTCTTT
CASSLVPGLNTEAFF
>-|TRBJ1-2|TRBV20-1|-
TGCAGTGCTAGAGATGAGTCAAACTATGGCTACACCTTC
CSARDESNYGYTF
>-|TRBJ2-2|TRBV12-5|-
TGTGCTAGTGGTTTGTTCGGGACGGGGACCGGGGAGCTGTTTTTT
CASGLFGTGTGELFF
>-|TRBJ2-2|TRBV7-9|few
TGTGCCAGCAGCTTACGTCAGGGCTGGCCCGGGGAGCTGTTTTTT
CASSLRQGWPGELFF
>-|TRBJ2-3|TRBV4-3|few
TGCGCCAGCAGCTACACGCAGGGTGTAGATACGCAGTATTTT
CASSYTQGVDTQYF
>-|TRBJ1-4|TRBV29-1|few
TGCAGCGTTGACCTAATGGGCGAAAAACTGTTTTTT
CSVDLMGEKLFF
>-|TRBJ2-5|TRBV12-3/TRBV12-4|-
TGTGCCAGCAGCATAGAGGCCTTGGGAGAGACCCAGTACTTC
CASSIEALGETQYF
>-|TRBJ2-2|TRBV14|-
TGTGCCAGCAGCCAAGATTGGAGTCCAAGGAACACCGGGGAGCTGTTTTTT
CASSQDWSPRNTGELFF
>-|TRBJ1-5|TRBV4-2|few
TGTGCCAGCAGCCCACGGAGCAGGGACAATCAGCCCCAGCATTTT
CASSPRSRDNQPQHF
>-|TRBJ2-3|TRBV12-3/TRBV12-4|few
TGTGCCAGCAGTTTGTCCCTAGGGATTTACACAGATACGCAGTATTTT
CASSLSLGIYTDTQYF
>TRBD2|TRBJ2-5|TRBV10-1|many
TGCGCCAGCAGTGCGGGAGGGAGAGAACAAGAGACCCAGTACTTC
CASSAGGREQETQYF
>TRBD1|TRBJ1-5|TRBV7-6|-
TGTGCCAGCAGCCGGGGGGGGAGGGGGCGCCCGTACACGGATAGCAATCAGCCCCAGCATTTT
CASSRGGRGRPYTDSNQPQHF
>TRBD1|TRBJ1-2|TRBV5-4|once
TGTGCCAGCAGCTTGGGCAGGGGGGATGGCTACACCTTC
CASSLGRGDGYTF
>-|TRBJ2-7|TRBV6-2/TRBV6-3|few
TGTGCCAGCAGTTACGGGCGGCCTTACGAGCAGTACTTC
CASSYGRPYEQYF
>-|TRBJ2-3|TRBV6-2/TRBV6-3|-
TGTGCCAGCAGCCCGTTATTAAGTTCGTCAGATACGCAGTATTTT
CASSPLLSSSDTQYF
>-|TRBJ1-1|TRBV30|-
TGTGCCTGGAGTGTTGGCAGCTCTGAAGCTTTCTTT
CAWSVGSSEAFF
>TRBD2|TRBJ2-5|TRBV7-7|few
TGTGCTAGCAGCCAGGGACTAGCGGGAGGTTGGCAAGAGACCCAGTACTTC
CASSQGLAGGWQETQYF
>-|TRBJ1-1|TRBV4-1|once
TGCGCCAGCAGCCAAGGTTCAATTCCGGGCCAAGACACTGAAGCTTTCTTT
CASSQGSIPGQDTEAFF
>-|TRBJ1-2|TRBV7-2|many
TGTGCCAGCAGCCACTCAGGAGGGAGTGGCTACACCTTC
CASSHSGGSGYTF
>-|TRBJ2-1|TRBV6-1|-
TGTGCCAGCAGTGGCGTCGACAATGAGCAGTTCTTC
CASSGVDNEQFF
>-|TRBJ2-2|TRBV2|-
TGTGCCAGCATTCACCCAAACACCGGGGAGCTGTTTTTT
CASIHPNTGELFF
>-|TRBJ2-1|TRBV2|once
TGTGCCAGCAGTGACCAGACTAGCTCCTACAATGAGCAGTTCTTC
CASSDQTSSYNEQFF
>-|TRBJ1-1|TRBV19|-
TGTGCCAGTAGGGAGTGGCGAAGCACTGAAGCTTTCTTT
CASREWRSTEAFF
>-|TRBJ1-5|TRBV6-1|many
TGTGCCAGCAGTGACAGGGGAGGTCTAGGCCAGCCCCAGCATTTT
CASSDRGGLGQPQHF
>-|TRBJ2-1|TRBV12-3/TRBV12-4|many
TGTGCCAGCAGTCCTCAAGACTGGGCATCCGAGCAGTTCTTC
CASSPQDWASEQFF
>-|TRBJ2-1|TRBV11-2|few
TGTGCCAGCAGCTTAAGCTCGACCAATGAGCAGTTCTTC
CASSLSSTNEQFF
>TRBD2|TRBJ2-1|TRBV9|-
TGTGCCAGCAGCGTCAGACTAGCCTCCCATGAGCAGTTCTTC
CASSVRLASHEQFF
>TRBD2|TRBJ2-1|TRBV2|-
TGTGCCAGCACCAATAGGGTGTTAGCGGGAGGAAGCTCCTACAATGAGCAGTTCTTC
CASTNRVLAGGSSYNEQFF